This T cell receptor (beta chain) is drawn from a study of T-cell memory formation after mild COVID-19. This CDR3 has 16 residues. Germline loops: CDR1 DFQATT, CDR2 SNEGSKA (reference sequence). V was trimmed by 6 bases and J by 5 bases, leaving 25 bases between them. From the 5' RACE reads, TCRdb called clonotypes with MiXCR, one entry per CDR3 protein. The sample lists roughly 280,000 distinct CDR3 sequences; 15% to 20% were seen once. The V call is TRBV20-1, the J call TRBJ2-5, with D perhaps TRBD1 or TRBD2 (5 bases each). Material: PBMCs or a T cell subset sorted from them (not recorded which). The sequence was collected from a young man who had mild COVID-19 (a few samples of this study predate the infection). Cell type and time point are not known. The CDR3 reads CSANPGPRAWRETQYF. The CDR3 DNA sequence: TGCAGTGCAAACCCGGGACCGAGGGCCTGGCGGGAGACCCAGTACTTC.